The T cell receptor beta chain described here comes from a study of blood T cell repertoires in COVID-19. Germline V lookup: CDR1 MNHEY, CDR2 SMNVEV (reference sequence). V shed 5 bases, J shed 4 bases, and the junction held 7 bases outside the gene matches. The CDR3 contains 15 residues. This clone was picked up one time. The assay was immunoSEQ multiplex PCR, and TCRdb's table has in-frame clones only and misses some. The data contain 150,000 to 200,000 clones, roughly 90% of them seen just once; the ten biggest clones take up about 2.3%. The sample comprised peripheral blood. This receptor was obtained from a man between 18 and 29 years old with acute or convalescent COVID-19. The V and J genes are TRBV27 and TRBJ2-1, with 8 positions matching TRBD2. CDR3 residues: CASSQELADYNEQFF. DNA for the CDR3: TGTGCCAGCAGTCAAGAACTAGCGGATTACAATGAGCAGTTCTTC.